These 26 T cell receptor beta chains were sequenced from one sample in a study of cytomegalovirus exposure and HLA in healthy donors. The primer mix had 60 Vbeta and 13 Jbeta primers. Some clones are missing from TCRdb's copy, which holds only in-frame ones; the method was immunoSEQ multiplex PCR. The sample has about 160,000 clones; around 77% are singletons. Sequencing was carried out using PBMCs. All receptors derive from a woman between 25 and 40 years old in good health and CMV-seronegative.

There are a few counts of this clone. The chain recombines TRBV5-4 with TRBJ1-1, with 12 bases that match TRBD1. The CDR3 extends over 16 amino acids. Unmatched junction bases numbered 9, after V lost 4 bases and J lost 5 bases. From germline, CDR1 is SGHNT and CDR2 YYREEE (reference sequence). CDR3 residues: CASSAGTGGGGTEAFF. The CDR3 nucleotides are TGTGCCAGCAGCGCCGGGACAGGGGGCGGTGGTACTGAAGCTTTCTTT. The whole variable domain, filled in from reference TRBV5-4 and TRBJ1-1, reads ETGVTQSPTHLIKTRGQQVTLRCSSQSGHNTVSWYQQALGQGPQFIFQYYREEENGRGNFPPRFSGLQFPNYSSELNVNALELDDSALYLCASSAGTGGGGTEAFFGQGTRLTVV.

The chain combines TRBV4-1 with TRBJ1-1; TRBD1 agrees at 9 bases. Per germline, CDR1 MGHRA and CDR2 YSYEKL. V was clipped by 4 bases and J by 4 bases; unmatched bases: 7. The length of the CDR3 is 15 residues. In nucleotides, the CDR3 is TGCGCCAGCAGCCCGGGACAGGGTTTCGTCACTGAAGCTTTCTTT. It specifies CASSPGQGFVTEAFF.

The chain links TRBV6-1 to TRBJ1-4; D is ambiguous. V was trimmed by 5 bases and J by 7 bases, leaving 14 bases between them. CDR1 and CDR2 from the germline V gene are MNHNS and SASEGT. This CDR3 has 14 amino acids. CDR3 sequence: CASSNRPPGEKLFF. For the CDR3, the DNA is TGTGCCAGCAGTAACAGACCACCTGGTGAAAAACTGTTTTTT.

J is TRBJ2-3 and V is TRBV5-1; 10 nucleotides match TRBD2. CDR1 and CDR2 from the germline V gene are SGHRS and YFSETQ. The CDR3 has 16 residues. Trimming cost V 0 bases and J 6 bases; bases outside gene matches: 7. The chain's CDR3 is CASSLDGLAAGDTQYF. The DNA for the CDR3 is TGCGCCAGCAGCTTGGATGGACTAGCGGCTGGGGATACGCAGTATTTT.

The chain combines TRBV5-1 with TRBJ2-1; TRBD2 matches at 9 bases. Trimming took 4 bases from V and 0 from J; bases not matched to a gene: 8. The CDR3 covers 17 residues. Germline loops: CDR1 SGHRS, CDR2 YFSETQ. The CDR3 DNA sequence: TGCGCCAGCAGCGGGGGACTAGCTGCCAGCTCCTACAATGAGCAGTTCTTC. It specifies CASSGGLAASSYNEQFF.

V and J are TRBV4-3 and TRBJ2-1; D may be TRBD2 (6 bases). Trimming took off 4 bases at V and 2 bases at J, with 18 bases between the two ends. Germline CDR1 is LGHNA and CDR2 is YSLEER. The CDR3 contains 17 residues. CDR3 residues: CASSPGTAGRTYNEQFF. CDR3 in DNA: TGCGCCAGCAGCCCGGGGACTGCCGGGCGAACCTACAATGAGCAGTTCTTC.

The chain joins TRBV27 to TRBJ1-2; D is unresolved. The CDR3 totals 13 residues. The V end lost 4 bases, the J end lost 6 bases, and 12 bases lay between the germline ends. Germline V lookup: CDR1 MNHEY, CDR2 SMNVEV (reference sequence). CDR3 DNA sequence: TGTGCCAGCAGTTCAAACCCCAGTAATGGCTACACCTTC. It encodes CASSSNPSNGYTF.

The V gene is TRBV5-1, the J gene TRBJ2-1; 8 bases map to TRBD2. The CDR3 runs to 16 residues. Per the germline V gene, CDR1 is SGHRS and CDR2 is YFSETQ. V lost 2 bases to trimming and J lost 7 bases; unmatched junction nucleotides: 11. CDR3 protein: CASSLPGRGALNEQFF. CDR3 in DNA: TGCGCCAGCAGCTTACCGGGGCGGGGGGCCTTAAATGAGCAGTTCTTC.

The chain carries TRBV9 and TRBJ2-2; perhaps TRBD2 as D (5 bases). From germline, CDR1 is SGDLS and CDR2 YYNGEE. The CDR3 runs to 15 residues. V was pared by 7 bases and J by 2 bases, with 15 bases between. The CDR3 here is CASAKGAANTGELFF. The CDR3 nucleotides are TGTGCCAGCGCCAAAGGAGCGGCCAACACCGGGGAGCTGTTTTTT.

V and J are TRBV5-4 and TRBJ2-5; TRBD2 aligns across 8 bases. The V segment lost 4 bases and the J segment 2 bases; nucleotides outside the gene matches: 4. Germline V CDR1 and CDR2: SGHNT, YYREEE (reference sequence). The CDR3 loop spans 14 amino acids. The CDR3 nucleotides read TGTGCCAGCAGCCGGGGGGGTGGACAAGAGACCCAGTACTTC. Translating it yields CASSRGGGQETQYF. The full variable domain, rest sourced from reference TRBV5-4 and TRBJ2-5, is ETGVTQSPTHLIKTRGQQVTLRCSSQSGHNTVSWYQQALGQGPQFIFQYYREEENGRGNFPPRFSGLQFPNYSSELNVNALELDDSALYLCASSRGGGQETQYFGPGTRLLVL.

The gene calls are TRBV6-6 and TRBJ1-5; 7 bases map to TRBD1. The CDR3 loop spans 15 amino acids. Germline lookup yields CDR1 MNHNY and CDR2 SVGAGI (reference sequence). Trimming cost V 2 bases and J 1 base; bases outside gene matches: 2. The CDR3 reads CASSYEGASNQPQHF. CDR3 in DNA: TGTGCCAGCAGTTACGAGGGGGCGAGCAATCAGCCCCAGCATTTT.

The rearrangement uses TRBV28 and TRBJ2-1; D perhaps matches TRBD1 (6 bases). The V end was cut by 7 bases, the J end by 4 bases, with 14 bases between. CDR1 and CDR2 (germline): MDHEN, SYDVKM. There are 14 residues in the CDR3. The chain's CDR3 is CASTWGQGYNEQFF. The CDR3 region has the DNA TGTGCCAGCACCTGGGGGCAGGGATACAATGAGCAGTTCTTC. The full variable domain, completed using reference TRBV28 and TRBJ2-1, is DVKVTQSSRYLVKRTGEKVFLECVQDMDHENMFWYRQDPGLGLRLIYFSYDVKMKEKGDIPEGYSVSREKKERFSLILESASTNQTSMYLCASTWGQGYNEQFFGPGTRLTVL.

The chain combines TRBV4-2 with TRBJ2-7, with D perhaps TRBD2 (6 bases). V was trimmed by 1 base and J by 2 bases, leaving 6 bases between them. CDR3 size: 13 residues. Germline CDR1 is LGHNA and CDR2 is YNFKEQ. CDR3 protein: CASSQGTTYEQYF. In nucleotides, the CDR3 is TGTGCCAGCAGCCAAGGGACTACCTACGAGCAGTACTTC.

Notes on this clone: Germline is not matched at one junction end, which may reflect a read error. The chain is built from TRBV4-3 and TRBJ1-2; unclear D gene. CDR3 size: 15 residues. Germline-derived CDR1 and CDR2 are LGHNA and YSLEER. The chain's CDR3 is CASSRSLVANYGYPF. CDR3 coding DNA: TGCGCCAGCAGCCGATCCTTGGTGGCTAACTATGGCTACCCCTTC.

The chain carries TRBV7-9 and TRBJ2-1, with TRBD1 matching 10 bases. CDR3 length: 15 amino acids. The germline V gene encodes CDR1 SEHNR and CDR2 FQNEAQ (reference sequence). Trimming removed 4 bases from V and 7 bases from J; junction bases left unmatched: 7. The CDR3 reads CASSSPGQGLNEQFF. The CDR3 nucleotides are TGTGCCAGCAGCTCACCGGGACAGGGGTTGAATGAGCAGTTCTTC.

The CDR3 bases are TGTGCCAGCAGCTTGGATGGGTGGGCAGGCTCCTATAATTCACCCCTCCACTTT. Translated, it gives CASSLDGWAGSYNSPLHF. The rearrangement links TRBV5-4 to TRBJ1-6; D unresolved. The germline gives CDR1 SGHNT, CDR2 YYREEE (reference sequence). V shed 0 bases and J shed 0 bases, with 13 bases lying between them. The CDR3 is 18 residues long.

This clone was seen more than once but under ten times. The chain couples TRBV25-1 to TRBJ1-1, with 7 bases that match TRBD1. With 7 bases clipped from V and 0 bases from J, the junction kept 11 bases outside the gene matches. CDR1 and CDR2 from the germline V gene are MGHDK and SYGVNS. The CDR3 runs to 16 residues. The CDR3: CASILRQGGVNTEAFF. The CDR3 region has the DNA TGTGCCAGCATATTGCGACAGGGAGGAGTGAACACTGAAGCTTTCTTT. The full variable domain, in which reference TRBV25-1 and TRBJ1-1 provide the parts outside the CDR3, is EADIYQTPRYLVIGTGKKITLECSQTMGHDKMYWYQQDPGMELHLIHYSYGVNSTEKGDLSSESTVSRIRTEHFPLTLESARPSHTSQYLCASILRQGGVNTEAFFGQGTRLTVV.

This rearrangement joins TRBV5-4 to TRBJ1-2, with 8 nucleotides matching TRBD1. The CDR3 is 14 amino acids. The J segment lost 6 bases and the V segment lost 0 bases, leaving 4 bases of the junction unmatched. Germline-derived CDR1 and CDR2 are SGHNT and YYREEE (reference sequence). In DNA, the CDR3 is TGTGCCAGCAGCTTGGACAGGGGGTTTGATGGCTACACCTTC. Translating it yields CASSLDRGFDGYTF.

The gene calls are TRBV9 and TRBJ1-1, with D possibly matching TRBD1 (5 bases). Trimming shortened V by 0 bases and J by 7 bases, and 10 bases separated the two germline ends. There are 13 residues in the CDR3. CDR1 and CDR2 from the germline V gene are SGDLS and YYNGEE. The DNA for the CDR3 is TGTGCCAGCAGCGTAGGGGCAGGGCATGAAGCTTTCTTT. Protein: CASSVGAGHEAFF.

This rearrangement joins TRBV6-6 to TRBJ1-2; the D is unclear. CDR3 length equals 12 residues. Germline V gene data show CDR1 as MNHNY and CDR2 as SVGAGI (reference sequence). The V gene lost 3 bases and the J gene lost 4 bases, with 6 bases spanning the gap. The CDR3 loop reads CASSYEVYGYTF. CDR3 nucleotides: TGTGCCAGCAGTTATGAGGTCTATGGCTACACCTTC.

The V call is TRBV28, the J call TRBJ1-2, with no clear D. The germline gives CDR1 MDHEN, CDR2 SYDVKM. The CDR3 has 14 residues. Trimming stripped 5 bases from V and 5 bases from J, with 15 bases between. CDR3 nucleotide sequence: TGTGCCAGCAGTGTGGATTCAGGAGGATATGGCTACACCTTC. It encodes CASSVDSGGYGYTF.

The V call is TRBV25-1, the J call TRBJ1-2; TRBD1 agrees at 8 bases. The CDR3 covers 15 residues. J was trimmed by 3 bases and V by 1 base; bases with no gene match: 4. Germline V gene sequence: CDR1 MGHDK, CDR2 SYGVNS. The CDR3 nucleotides are TGTGCCAGCAGTGAATCAGGGGGCGCGTACTATGGCTACACCTTC. Its protein product is CASSESGGAYYGYTF.

V gene TRBV5-8 combines with J gene TRBJ1-5; 7 bases map to TRBD1. CDR3 length: 19 residues. Germline V gene data show CDR1 as SGHTS and CDR2 as YDEGEE. Germline trimming cut 0 bases from V and 4 bases from J; bases unmatched to any gene: 16. The CDR3 reads CASSLVMIPGQRLNQPQHF. The CDR3 DNA follows: TGTGCCAGCAGCTTGGTTATGATCCCGGGACAGCGATTGAATCAGCCCCAGCATTTT.

J is TRBJ2-7 and V is TRBV4-3; 7 bases fit TRBD1. Germline V CDR1 and CDR2: LGHNA, YSLEER. This CDR3 has 16 amino acids. Trimming took 0 bases from V and 0 from J; bases not matched to a gene: 5. The CDR3 DNA reads TGCGCCAGCAGCCAAGATAGGGACAGTTACTCCTACGAGCAGTACTTC. This sequence encodes CASSQDRDSYSYEQYF.

The chain carries TRBV6-5 and TRBJ1-2; 8 bases are shared with TRBD1. Germline V CDR1 and CDR2: MNHEY, SVGAGI. The CDR3 spans 13 residues. V was clipped by 5 bases and J by 7 bases; unmatched bases: 6. CDR3 sequence (DNA): TGTGCCAGCAGTCCCAGGGGGCTTGGTGGCTACACCTTC. It is translated as CASSPRGLGGYTF.

CDR3 nucleotides: TGCGCCAGCAGCTTCACAGTACGCTATGGCTACACCTTC. It translates to CASSFTVRYGYTF. The chain links TRBV5-1 to TRBJ1-2; D unclear. The germline V gene encodes CDR1 SGHRS and CDR2 YFSETQ. V dropped 2 bases and J dropped 4 bases, with 9 bases sitting between them. This CDR3 spans 13 amino acids.